This is a list of T cell receptor beta chains from one sample in a study of human T cells and chemical hapten exposure. TCRdb re-called the RACE reads with MiXCR, one entry per CDR3 protein. Counted here are hundreds of thousands of distinct CDR3 sequences, roughly 6% occurring once; the ten biggest clones make up about 5.6%. The sample in question was whole blood, obtained in connection with sensitization to the hapten diphenylcyclopropenone (DPC). The origin of the receptors is a woman aged 18-30 years with alopecia areata. Some clones in this sample may be carry-over from other donors' samples. Both conserved end residues are part of each CDR3. A D gene is named only where the DNA matches it firmly. Rows give clone size only sometimes, using once, few, many, or a class for an expanded clone.

size | J | D | V | DNA | CDR3
many | TRBJ1-5 | NA | TRBV28 | TGTGCCAGCAGTTTAAGGGATCAGCCCCAGCATTTT | CASSLRDQPQHF
NA | TRBJ2-1 | NA | TRBV7-9 | TGTGCCAGCAGCTTAACAGGGTTGTACAATGAGCAGTTCTTC | CASSLTGLYNEQFF
NA | TRBJ1-1 | TRBD1 | TRBV6-2/TRBV6-3 | TGTGCCAGCAGGGGACAGGTCGTCACTGAAGCTTTCTTT | CASRGQVVTEAFF
NA | TRBJ2-1 | NA | TRBV15 | TGTGCCACCAGCAGAACTAGAAACAATGAGCAGTTCTTC | CATSRTRNNEQFF
few | TRBJ2-4 | NA | TRBV29-1 | TGCAGCGCTTTAGGGCTAGCCAAAAACATTCAGTACTTC | CSALGLAKNIQYF
many | TRBJ2-3 | TRBD2 | TRBV29-1 | TGCAGCGTTGAAGATCGAGCGGGGGGGCCGTCGGGTACGCAGTATTTT | CSVEDRAGGPSGTQYF
few | TRBJ2-1 | NA | TRBV7-2 | TGTGCCAGCAGAACGTTGGGGGGGCATCCTTACAATGAGCAGTTCTTC | CASRTLGGHPYNEQFF
many | TRBJ2-2 | NA | TRBV6-2/TRBV6-3 | TGTGCCAGCACTGCAGTTAACACCGGGGAGCTGTTTTTT | CASTAVNTGELFF
NA | TRBJ2-4 | NA | TRBV7-2 | TGTGCCAGCAGCTATGGGATGTATAGAAACATTCAGTACTTC | CASSYGMYRNIQYF
NA | TRBJ2-3 | NA | TRBV27 | TGTGCCAGCAGTCGATGGTGGGACGGGGGGCGAACGACCAGCACAGATACGCAGTATTTT | CASSRWWDGGRTTSTDTQYF
NA | TRBJ2-4 | TRBD1 | TRBV7-8 | TGTGCCAGCAGCTCCTACAGGGGCTTTGGCAAAAACATTCAGTACTTC | CASSSYRGFGKNIQYF
many | TRBJ2-7 | NA | TRBV7-9 | TGTGCCAGCAGCTCCCGACAGGCTTTCACCTACGAGCAGTACTTC | CASSSRQAFTYEQYF
few | TRBJ2-7 | NA | TRBV27 | TGTGCCAGCAGCTCTCTCCGGGACCCCTTCGGCGAGCAGTACTTC | CASSSLRDPFGEQYF
NA | TRBJ1-1 | NA | TRBV29-1 | TGCAGCGTTGAATTTCAGAGGAACACTGAAGCTTTCTTT | CSVEFQRNTEAFF
NA | TRBJ2-7 | NA | TRBV6-1 | TGTGCCAGCAGCTCATGGGGGCAATCCTACGAGCAGTACTTC | CASSSWGQSYEQYF
NA | TRBJ1-5 | NA | TRBV5-6 | TGTGCCAGCAGCTTGGCCGGGCGGAGAAGCAATCAGCCCCAGCATTTT | CASSLAGRRSNQPQHF
NA | TRBJ1-2 | NA | TRBV5-1 | TGCGCCAGCAGCTTGGGCGGGGGAAGGAGCTATGGCTACACCTTC | CASSLGGGRSYGYTF
few | TRBJ2-5 | TRBD2 | TRBV7-2 | TGTGCCAGCAGCTTCCGGGGGGGAGGTAGAGAGACCCAGTACTTC | CASSFRGGGRETQYF
few | TRBJ2-3 | NA | TRBV7-2 | TGTGCCAGCAGCGAGAACCGGGATCTTACGCAGTATTTT | CASSENRDLTQYF
few | TRBJ2-3 | NA | TRBV5-1 | TGCGCCAGCAAGGAGTCGTTCAAGATTACGCAGTATTTT | CASKESFKITQYF
NA | TRBJ1-1 | TRBD1 | TRBV13 | TGTGCCAGCAGCCCGATGGGACAGGGAAATACTGAAGCTTTCTTT | CASSPMGQGNTEAFF
NA | TRBJ2-1 | TRBD2 | TRBV15 | TGTGCCACCAGCAGGACTAGCGGGGGGGCCAATGAGCAGTTCTTC | CATSRTSGGANEQFF
few | TRBJ1-1 | NA | TRBV12-1 | TGTGCCAGCAGCCACAAGACAGGGCCCACTGAAGCTTTCTTT | CASSHKTGPTEAFF
few | TRBJ2-4 | TRBD2 | TRBV7-2 | TGTGCCAGCAGCTCATCGGGACTAGCGGTAGCCAAAAACATTCAGTACTTC | CASSSSGLAVAKNIQYF
many | TRBJ1-5 | TRBD1 | TRBV7-2 | TGTGCCAGCAGCTTAGGAGGACAGGGGGTTCAGCCCCAGCATTTT | CASSLGGQGVQPQHF
few | TRBJ2-7 | NA | TRBV2 | TGTGCCAGCAGTACAGGGTTCTACGAGCAGTACTTC | CASSTGFYEQYF
many | TRBJ1-2 | TRBD1 | TRBV4-3 | TGCGCCAGCAGCCCACACAGGGGGACTAACTATGGCTACACCTTC | CASSPHRGTNYGYTF
NA | TRBJ1-4 | NA | TRBV5-4 | TGTGCCAGCAGCTTGGGGGGCCAAAAACTGTTTTTT | CASSLGGQKLFF
few | TRBJ2-7 | NA | TRBV6-6 | TGTGCCAGCAGTTACTCGAATGAGGGGTACGAGCAGTACTTC | CASSYSNEGYEQYF
NA | TRBJ2-1 | NA | TRBV27 | TGTGCCAGCACCAGCCCTGGGTCTCTTAGAAATGAGCAGTTCTTC | CASTSPGSLRNEQFF
NA | TRBJ2-6 | NA | TRBV7-2 | TGTGCCAGCAGCTTAGTTTGGGCTGCAGGGGCCAACGTCCTGACTTTC | CASSLVWAAGANVLTF
many | TRBJ2-7 | NA | TRBV6-5 | TGTGCCAGCAGCCCAGGGGGGGAGCAGTACTTC | CASSPGGEQYF
many | TRBJ2-1 | TRBD1 | TRBV7-8 | TGTGCCAGCAGGACGGACAGGGTTAACAATGAGCAGTTCTTC | CASRTDRVNNEQFF
many | TRBJ1-1 | NA | TRBV12-3/TRBV12-4 | TGTGCCAGCAGTTTATGGGACAACGAGGGTACTGAAGCTTTCTTT | CASSLWDNEGTEAFF
few | TRBJ2-3 | TRBD2 | TRBV6-5 | TGTGCCAGCAGTCCAACTAGCGGGGGAAGAGATACGCAGTATTTT | CASSPTSGGRDTQYF
few | TRBJ2-2 | NA | TRBV18 | TGTGCCAGCTCACCACCGGGGCGGAGGGGCGCCGGGGAGCTGTTTTTT | CASSPPGRRGAGELFF
NA | TRBJ1-5 | NA | TRBV12-3/TRBV12-4 | TGTGCCAGCAGTTTACATTCACAGGGAGGGAATCAGCCCCAGCATTTT | CASSLHSQGGNQPQHF
NA | TRBJ2-2 | NA | TRBV27 | TGTGCCAGCAGTTCCCTCCCGGCCGGTTCCGGGGAGCTGTTTTTT | CASSSLPAGSGELFF
many | TRBJ2-3 | TRBD1 | TRBV28 | TGTGCCAGCAGTTTCGACAGGGGAAGCACAGATACGCAGTATTTT | CASSFDRGSTDTQYF
many | TRBJ1-5 | TRBD1 | TRBV7-2 | TGTGCCAGCAGCTCGACAGGGTTCAGCGCTCAGCCCCAGCATTTT | CASSSTGFSAQPQHF
many | TRBJ1-1 | NA | TRBV3-1 | TGTGCCAGCAGCCAAAGCGACTCGAACACTGAAGCTTTCTTT | CASSQSDSNTEAFF
many | TRBJ2-4 | TRBD2 | TRBV12-3/TRBV12-4 | TGTGCCAGCAGTCTAGCGGGGAGAAACATTCAGTACTTC | CASSLAGRNIQYF
few | TRBJ1-4 | NA | TRBV12-3/TRBV12-4 | TGTGCCAGCAGCCTAGACAGGTGGGGCGAAAAACTGTTTTTT | CASSLDRWGEKLFF
NA | TRBJ2-3 | NA | TRBV5-4 | TGTGCCAGCAGCCCACCAGGAGGCAGCGCAGATACGCAGTATTTT | CASSPPGGSADTQYF
many | TRBJ1-4 | TRBD1 | TRBV7-9 | TGTGCCAGCAGCTTCGGACAGGGGATCGAAAAACTGTTTTTT | CASSFGQGIEKLFF
few | TRBJ2-1 | TRBD2 | TRBV9 | TGTGCCAGCAGCGTAGGGACTAGCGACTACAATGAGCAGTTCTTC | CASSVGTSDYNEQFF
NA | TRBJ1-4 | NA | TRBV7-9 | TGTGCCAGCAGCTTTCAAGCAAGGTCAAATGAAAAACTGTTTTTT | CASSFQARSNEKLFF
few | TRBJ2-3 | TRBD2 | TRBV10-3 | TGTGCCACCATGGTGCCGGGACTACCCACAGATACGCAGTATTTT | CATMVPGLPTDTQYF
many | TRBJ2-3 | TRBD1 | TRBV6-2/TRBV6-3 | TGTGCCAGCAGCTCCGTCAGGGGGCGAAGAACAGATACGCAGTATTTT | CASSSVRGRRTDTQYF
many | TRBJ2-4 | NA | TRBV28 | TGTGCCAGCACCGGGAGACTCCTAGCCAAAAACATTCAGTACTTC | CASTGRLLAKNIQYF
NA | TRBJ1-4 | NA | TRBV6-6 | TGTGCCAGCAGCAAGGGGGACTATAATGAAAAACTGTTTTTT | CASSKGDYNEKLFF
few | TRBJ1-1 | NA | TRBV6-6 | TGTGCCAGCAGTTACGGACACTCGAACACTGAAGCTTTCTTT | CASSYGHSNTEAFF
few | TRBJ2-3 | TRBD2 | TRBV4-1 | TGCGCCAGCAGCCAAGGTCTAGCGGGGGGGCCCGAAGATACGCAGTATTTT | CASSQGLAGGPEDTQYF
few | TRBJ2-1 | NA | TRBV6-5 | TGTGCCAGCGGACGGGACGAGTACAATGAGCAGTTCTTC | CASGRDEYNEQFF
NA | TRBJ2-5 | NA | TRBV4-2 | TGTGCCAGCAGCCAAGATCGTCGCAGGGTAGGCGAGACCCAGTACTTC | CASSQDRRRVGETQYF
NA | TRBJ2-3 | TRBD2 | TRBV7-9 | TGTGCCAACTCGGGACTAGCGGCCCCTCTAACAGATACGCAGTATTTT | CANSGLAAPLTDTQYF
NA | TRBJ1-2 | TRBD1 | TRBV5-6 | TGTGCCAGCAGCTTGGCCGGCAGACAGGGCTACGGCTACACCTTC | CASSLAGRQGYGYTF
NA | TRBJ2-7 | TRBD1 | TRBV20-1 | TGCAGTGCTAGACAAGGGACAGGGGCGGGCTACGAGCAGTACTTC | CSARQGTGAGYEQYF
few | TRBJ1-1 | TRBD1 | TRBV6-5 | TGTGCCAGCAGAACAGGGGTTTACACTGAAGCTTTCTTT | CASRTGVYTEAFF
few | TRBJ2-7 | NA | TRBV11-2 | TGTGCCAGCAGCCCGGGCCCACTTACTACCTACGAGCAGTACTTC | CASSPGPLTTYEQYF